The 19 T cell receptor beta chains below all came from one sample that was sequenced in a study of blood T cell repertoires in COVID-19. Only in-frame clones appear in the TCRdb table, and some are missing; sequencing was by immunoSEQ multiplex PCR. This sample carries under 300,000 clones, roughly 86% of them seen once, and the ten largest clones take roughly an eighth. Sequencing was carried out using peripheral blood. These receptors all stem from an elderly man with acute or convalescent COVID-19.

This sequence joins TRBV19 and TRBJ1-5, with 11 bases lining up with TRBD1. The length of the CDR3 is 17 residues. Germline V gene sequence: CDR1 LNHDA, CDR2 SQIVND (reference sequence). Trimming at V came to 5 bases and at J to 1 base, leaving 7 bases not matched to a gene. The DNA for the CDR3 is TGTGCCAGTAGTGGAGGACAGGGGGCTTTAAGCAATCAGCCCCAGCATTTT. Its translation is CASSGGQGALSNQPQHF.

The CDR3: CASSPGLAGAETQYF. As DNA, the CDR3 is TGTGCCAGCAGCCCAGGACTAGCGGGGGCTGAGACCCAGTACTTC. The J gene is TRBJ2-5, the V gene TRBV4-2; 13 bases match TRBD2. The ends lost 4 bases at V and 5 bases at J; junction bases unmatched: 4. Looked up from germline, CDR1 is LGHNA and CDR2 is YNFKEQ. The CDR3 totals 15 residues.

The V and J genes are TRBV19 and TRBJ1-1; 12 nucleotides agree with TRBD1. The CDR3 sequence is 16 residues long. Trimming at V came to 9 bases and at J to 5 bases, leaving 13 bases not matched to a gene. Germline loops: CDR1 LNHDA, CDR2 SQIVND (reference sequence). The CDR3 loop is CASAHWDRGLGTEAFF. For the CDR3, the DNA is TGTGCCAGCGCTCACTGGGACAGGGGGCTTGGAACTGAAGCTTTCTTT.

The genes are TRBV6-5 and TRBJ1-1, with 7 nucleotides matching TRBD1. Germline values: CDR1 MNHEY, CDR2 SVGAGI. Germline trimming cut 6 bases from V and 5 bases from J; bases unmatched to any gene: 12. CDR3 length equals 15 residues. Here the CDR3 reads CASSLRQGAGTEAFF. The CDR3 DNA reads TGTGCCAGCAGCCTCCGACAGGGTGCAGGGACTGAAGCTTTCTTT.

The chain has TRBV5-1 and TRBJ2-6, with D perhaps matching TRBD1 (6 bases). Germline V gene data show CDR1 as SGHRS and CDR2 as YFSETQ. The CDR3 extends over 15 amino acids. Trimming cost V 1 base and J 4 bases, with 9 bases left between them. The CDR3 loop reads CASSLSGAGANVLTF. The CDR3 DNA follows: TGCGCCAGCAGCTTGTCAGGGGCCGGGGCCAACGTCCTGACTTTC.

The chain employs TRBV4-2 and TRBJ1-4; 7 positions agree with TRBD1. This CDR3 is built from 16 residues. V was pared by 0 bases and J by 3 bases, with 4 bases of the junction left unmatched. Germline CDR1 LGHNA, CDR2 YNFKEQ. The CDR3 DNA reads as TGTGCCAGCAGCCAAGATAGGGGACAGTCTAATGAAAAACTGTTTTTT. Its translation: CASSQDRGQSNEKLFF.

This chain joins TRBV6-5 and TRBJ2-7; TRBD1 agrees at 9 bases. CDR1 and CDR2 from the germline V gene are MNHEY and SVGAGI. The CDR3 runs to 15 residues. Unmatched junction bases numbered 5, after V lost 2 bases and J lost 3 bases. The CDR3 sequence: CASSYGDRAFYEQYF. Written as DNA, the CDR3 is TGTGCCAGCAGTTACGGGGACAGGGCCTTCTACGAGCAGTACTTC.

The J gene is TRBJ2-5, the V gene TRBV3-1 (or the pseudogene TRBV3-2); TRBD1 matches 9 bases. V dropped 2 bases and J dropped 5; count of bases not matched to a gene: 18. CDR3 size: 19 residues. Germline V gene lookup returns CDR1 LGHDT and CDR2 YNNKEL (reference sequence). CDR3 in amino acids: CASSQFTGTGKTSGETQYF. CDR3 coding DNA: TGTGCCAGCAGCCAATTTACCGGGACAGGGAAGACTTCGGGGGAGACCCAGTACTTC.

The genes are TRBV11-2 and TRBJ1-6; D not certain. V lost 3 bases to trimming and J lost 8 bases, with 5 bases between them. The length of the CDR3 is 12 residues. In germline, CDR1 is SGHAT, CDR2 FQNNGV. The chain's CDR3 is CASSFSYSPLHF. As DNA, the CDR3 is TGTGCCAGCAGCTTCTCTTATTCACCCCTCCACTTT. The variable domain in full, with the rest retrieved from reference TRBV11-2 and TRBJ1-6, is EAGVAQSPRYKIIEKRQSVAFWCNPISGHATLYWYQQILGQGPKLLIQFQNNGVVDDSQLPKDRFSAERLKGVDSTLKIQPAKLEDSAVYLCASSFSYSPLHFGNGTRLTVT.

The chain uses TRBV29-1 and TRBJ2-1; maybe TRBD2 (6 bases). The length of the CDR3 is 11 residues. Trimming shortened V by 5 bases and J by 6 bases, and 8 bases separated the two germline ends. Germline V CDR1 and CDR2: SQVTM, ANQGSEA. The DNA of the CDR3 is TGCAGCGTTTATAGCGGCAATGAGCAGTTCTTC. Protein product: CSVYSGNEQFF.

The CDR3 DNA follows: TGTGCCAGCAGTCATGTGGGGGGGGAGACAGATGACTACGAGCAGTACTTC. Its protein is CASSHVGGETDDYEQYF. The gene calls are TRBV28 and TRBJ2-7, with 7 bases aligning to TRBD2. The trim removed 5 bases at V and 3 bases at J, leaving 16 bases unmatched. The CDR3 consists of 17 residues. Germline CDR1 and CDR2: MDHEN and SYDVKM.

This chain connects TRBV25-1 to TRBJ1-2; 10 bases agree with TRBD1. After removal of 3 bases from V and 5 bases from J, the junction contained 6 bases not matched to a gene. The CDR3 is made up of 15 amino acids. CDR1 and CDR2 from the germline V gene are MGHDK and SYGVNS. Written as DNA, the CDR3 is TGTGCCAGCAGTGATCAAGACAGGGGGCGATATGGCTACACCTTC. Amino acid sequence: CASSDQDRGRYGYTF.

This chain uses TRBV28 with TRBJ1-2, with TRBD1 matching over 9 bases. The CDR3 extends over 15 amino acids. From germline, CDR1 is MDHEN and CDR2 SYDVKM. After removal of 6 bases from V and 2 bases from J, the junction contained 7 bases not matched to a gene. Here the CDR3 reads CASSPFGTGNYGYTF. The CDR3 DNA sequence: TGTGCCAGCAGCCCCTTCGGGACAGGGAACTATGGCTACACCTTC.

The chain combines TRBV24-1 with TRBJ2-2, with TRBD2 identical over 7 bases. The CDR3 has 15 amino acids. The ends lost 7 bases at V and 4 bases at J; junction bases unmatched: 8. From germline, CDR1 is KGHDR and CDR2 SFDVKD. The CDR3 spells CATSGRLPGTGELFF. CDR3 DNA: TGTGCCACCAGCGGGAGGCTGCCGGGCACCGGGGAGCTGTTTTTT.

This clone was detected a few times. The genes are TRBV15 and TRBJ1-1, with D maybe TRBD1 (6 bases). Germline-derived CDR1 and CDR2 are LNHNV and YYDKDF (reference sequence). The CDR3 runs to 14 residues. Trimming removed 7 bases from V and 2 bases from J, with 14 bases in between. The CDR3 loop is CATTVDRSNTEAFF. The CDR3 DNA reads TGTGCCACCACCGTTGACAGGAGTAACACTGAAGCTTTCTTT.

V gene TRBV11-3 combines with J gene TRBJ2-5, with a weak D call TRBD2 (6 bases). V dropped 4 bases and J dropped 9 bases, with 18 bases sitting between them. Germline-derived CDR1 and CDR2 are SGHNT and YENEEA. The CDR3 loop spans 14 amino acids. CDR3 sequence reads: CASSSGGVRSSQYF. The CDR3 DNA reads TGTGCCAGCAGCTCCGGCGGGGTTCGGAGCTCCCAGTACTTC.

The chain uses TRBV10-3 and TRBJ1-5; D gene unclear. The V and J ends lost 0 bases and 0 bases respectively, with 9 bases between them. This CDR3 is 16 amino acids long. The germline V gene encodes CDR1 ENHRY and CDR2 SYGVKD. CDR3 DNA: TGTGCCATCAGTGAGTCGAGAGGAAATAGCAATCAGCCCCAGCATTTT. Its translation is CAISESRGNSNQPQHF.

The V call is TRBV2, the J call TRBJ2-2; D might be TRBD1 (6 bases). Looked up from germline, CDR1 is SNHLY and CDR2 is FYNNEI. V was cut by 6 bases and J by 4 bases, with 15 bases left in between. The CDR3 is made up of 15 amino acids. This chain's CDR3 is CASREQGIGTGELFF. CDR3 coding DNA: TGTGCCAGCAGGGAACAGGGAATAGGCACCGGGGAGCTGTTTTTT.

The rearrangement uses TRBV7-2 and TRBJ1-1; D is possibly TRBD1 (6 bases). Germline values: CDR1 SGHTA, CDR2 FQGNSA. Trimming removed 4 bases at V and 5 bases at J, with 11 bases between. This CDR3 is 13 amino acids long. CDR3 DNA: TGTGCCAGCAGCTCACAGGGTTCAACTGAAGCTTTCTTT. Translated: CASSSQGSTEAFF.